This T cell receptor (beta chain) was identified during a study of low-dose radiotherapy and immunotherapy resistance in tumors (dated by TCRdb to between 2021 and 2024). Describing the broader study: In Cohort 1, 0.5 Gy per fraction was delivered every 2 weeks, and a total PTV dose of 6.5 Gy was prescribed. Patients in Cohort 2 were given 1 Gy per fraction every two weeks, for a total of 13 Gy across 26 weeks. Nivolumab and ipilimumab were both given intravenously, with nivolumab at a 240 mg flat dose every two weeks and ipilimumab at 1 mg/kg every six weeks. Intravenous cyclophosphamide at 200 mg/m2 was administered every two weeks, one day ahead of each radiation and immunotherapy administration. Aspirin 300 mg was taken orally once daily by patients for four cycles, starting on cycle 1 day 1. Trial participants were not randomized into treatment groups. Eight patients were included in the translational analysis: three from the first dose cohort and the first five from the second dose cohort.

The CDR1 and CDR2 encoded by the germline V gene are MDHEN and SYDVKM. The CDR3 contains 13 residues, cysteine and phenylalanine counted. Only the CDR3 DNA is retained, 39 bases long and in frame from the first base. The V end loses 6 bases and the J end loses 5 bases, and a stretch of 13 bases separates them. There are many counts of this clonotype. Its antigen remains undetermined. One base away there is no much larger clone; base qualities are not given. The time point label on this specimen signifies: after trial treatment. The sample's treatment or condition label is to be understood as: LDRT plus nivolumab, ipilimumab, low-dose cyclophosphamide and aspirin (RACIN trial). The donors came from RACIN, which was a single-arm phase I dose-escalation trial that paired nivolumab and ipilimumab with aspirin, low-dose cyclophosphamide and low-dose radiotherapy. To be eligible, a patient needed to have an advanced solid tumor that was TIL-negative.

Sequencing relied on an Illumina HiSeq 2500. First-strand cDNA was synthesized using Superscript III and a set of TRAV- and TRBV-specific primers, so that both TCRalpha and TCRbeta chains were covered. TCRs were amplified with Phusion for 20 to 25 PCR cycles, with a constant-region primer paired with the adapter attached to the V primers. Isolated mRNA was amplified with the MessageAmp II aRNA Amplification Kit, using a 16-hour in vitro transcription at 37°C. The Dynabeads mRNA DIRECT Purification Kit was used to isolate the mRNA for TCR sequencing. Indexed Illumina adapters were added in a second Phusion PCR of roughly 26 cycles, after which AMPure XP beads were used to purify the products. The published analysis was carried out like this. Using custom Perl scripts, TCR sequences encoding the same protein were pooled, out-of-frame sequences were removed, and the abundance of each clonotype was computed. TCR sequences supported by only a single read were excluded from analysis. The metrics used to describe the repertoires included Shannon entropy, Gini index, clonality, richness, and the frequency of TCRs shared between repertoires. Using fastp at Q25 and MiXCR, TCRdb reprocessed the public reads and kept productive beta chains. Rows are combined by CDR3 protein, so each entry shows the most common genes and DNA. The V and J calls were determined by TCRdb, not by the authors. The sample table records tens of thousands of distinct CDR3 sequences; around a sixth of these occur just once. The ten biggest clones cover 1.4% to 1.5% of the sample.

The sequencing used PBMCs, collected after low-dose radiotherapy plus immunotherapy. The TCR originated in a male donor with prostate cancer. The V and J segments used are TRBV28 and TRBJ1-2; perhaps TRBD1 is the D gene, with 5 bases matching. The CDR3 protein sequence reads: CASRTGTEYGYTF. The bases read TGTGCCAGCAGGACCGGGACGGAATATGGCTACACCTTC.